This TCR beta chain stems from a study of blood T cell repertoires in COVID-19. As for the study in general: Acute and convalescent COVID-19 specimens originated in the United States, Italy and Spain. PBMCs, B-cell-depleted T cells, or T cells were the source of the cDNA or gDNA that made up the material.

The ends were cut back, 6 bases at V and 1 base at J, with 9 bases in the middle. This CDR3 has 13 residues. Germline CDR1 and CDR2: LNHDA and SQIVND (reference sequence). During active infection, Seattle patients enrolled and were then monitored through disease. In the authors' methods: Amplified reference gene primers provided the basis for estimating nucleated cell counts. TCRdb's copy holds only in-frame clones and misses some; the assay was immunoSEQ multiplex PCR. That table gives V, J and clone size, and the DNA gave D and trimming. The sample contains some 150,000 clones, roughly 83% of which appear only once.

This chain connects TRBV19 to TRBJ2-5; weak D call: TRBD1 (6 bases). Sequenced input: peripheral blood. The receptor's source is an older woman with COVID-19, enrolled during active disease. This CDR3 reads CASSRGLQETQYF. The CDR3 coding sequence is TGTGCCAGTAGCAGGGGCCTCCAAGAGACCCAGTACTTC.